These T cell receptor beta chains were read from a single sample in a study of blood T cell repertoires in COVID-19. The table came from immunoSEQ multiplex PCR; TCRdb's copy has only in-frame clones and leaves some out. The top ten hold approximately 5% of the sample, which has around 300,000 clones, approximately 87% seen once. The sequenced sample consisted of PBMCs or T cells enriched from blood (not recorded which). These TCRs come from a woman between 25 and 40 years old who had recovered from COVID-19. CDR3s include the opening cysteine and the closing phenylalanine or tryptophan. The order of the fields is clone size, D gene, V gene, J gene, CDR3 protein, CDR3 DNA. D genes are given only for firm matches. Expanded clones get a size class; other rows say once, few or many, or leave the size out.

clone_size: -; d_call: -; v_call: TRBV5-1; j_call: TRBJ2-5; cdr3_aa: CASSSGLWQETQYF; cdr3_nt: TGCGCCAGCAGCTCGGGACTCTGGCAAGAGACCCAGTACTTC
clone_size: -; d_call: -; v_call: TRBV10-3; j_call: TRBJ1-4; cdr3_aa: CAISESSREKLFF; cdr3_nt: TGTGCCATCAGTGAGTCTTCGAGGGAAAAACTGTTTTTT
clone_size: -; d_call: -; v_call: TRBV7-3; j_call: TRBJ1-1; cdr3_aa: CASSPAGATEAFF; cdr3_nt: TGTGCCAGCAGCCCGGCGGGGGCCACTGAAGCTTTCTTT
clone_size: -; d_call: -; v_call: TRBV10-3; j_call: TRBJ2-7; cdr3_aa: CAIRTGTYEQYF; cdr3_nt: TGTGCCATCAGAACAGGGACCTACGAGCAGTACTTC
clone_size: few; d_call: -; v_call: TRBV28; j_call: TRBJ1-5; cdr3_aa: CASRTPSDYSNQPQHF; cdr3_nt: TGTGCCAGCAGAACCCCCAGCGACTATAGCAATCAGCCCCAGCATTTT
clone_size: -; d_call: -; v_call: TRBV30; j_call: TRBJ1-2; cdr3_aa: CAWSEGDYGYTF; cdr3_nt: TGTGCCTGGAGCGAGGGGGACTATGGCTACACCTTC
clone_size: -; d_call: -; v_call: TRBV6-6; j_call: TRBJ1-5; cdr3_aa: CASTPRGSNQPQHF; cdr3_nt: TGTGCCAGTACCCCTCGGGGAAGCAATCAGCCCCAGCATTTT
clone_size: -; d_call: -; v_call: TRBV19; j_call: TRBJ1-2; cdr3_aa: CASSINTVINYGYTF; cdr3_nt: TGTGCCAGTAGTATAAACACAGTGATTAACTATGGCTACACCTTC
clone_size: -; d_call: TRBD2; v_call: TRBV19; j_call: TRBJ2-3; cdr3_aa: CASSPGTRDTQYF; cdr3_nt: TGTGCCAGTAGTCCCGGGACTAGGGATACGCAGTATTTT
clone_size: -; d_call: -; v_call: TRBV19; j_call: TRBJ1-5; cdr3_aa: CASSIRESQPQHF; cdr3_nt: TGTGCCAGTAGTATCCGGGAGAGTCAGCCCCAGCATTTT
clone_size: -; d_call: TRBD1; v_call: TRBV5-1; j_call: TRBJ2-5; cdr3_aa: CASSSAGQGAGETQYF; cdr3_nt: TGCGCCAGCAGCTCGGCCGGACAGGGGGCAGGAGAGACCCAGTACTTC
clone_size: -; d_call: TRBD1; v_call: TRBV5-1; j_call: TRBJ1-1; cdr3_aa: CASSSDRVNTEAFF; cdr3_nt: TGCGCCAGCAGCAGTGACAGGGTAAACACTGAAGCTTTCTTT
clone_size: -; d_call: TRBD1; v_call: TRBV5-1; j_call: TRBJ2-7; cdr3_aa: CASSLDVTGTYEQYF; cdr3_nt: TGCGCCAGCAGCTTGGATGTGACAGGGACCTACGAGCAGTACTTC